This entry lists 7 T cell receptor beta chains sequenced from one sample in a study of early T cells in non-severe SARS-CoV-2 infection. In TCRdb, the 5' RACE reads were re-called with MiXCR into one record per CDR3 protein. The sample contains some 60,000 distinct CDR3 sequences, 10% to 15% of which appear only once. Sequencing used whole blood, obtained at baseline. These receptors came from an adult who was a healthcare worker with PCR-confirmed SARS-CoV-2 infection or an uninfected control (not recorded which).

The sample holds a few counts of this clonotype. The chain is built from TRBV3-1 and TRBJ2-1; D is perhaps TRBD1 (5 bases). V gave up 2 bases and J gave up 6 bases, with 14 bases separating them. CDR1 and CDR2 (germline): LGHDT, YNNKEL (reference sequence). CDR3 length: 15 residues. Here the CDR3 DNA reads TGTGCCAGCAGCCAAAGGACACCGCCCGCCAATGAGCAGTTCTTC. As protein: CASSQRTPPANEQFF.

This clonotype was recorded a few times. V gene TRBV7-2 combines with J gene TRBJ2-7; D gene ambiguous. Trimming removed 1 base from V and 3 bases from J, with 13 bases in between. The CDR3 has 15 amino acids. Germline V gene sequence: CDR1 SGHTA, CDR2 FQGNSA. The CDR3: CASSLGPLQYYEQYF. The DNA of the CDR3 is TGTGCCAGCAGCTTAGGGCCCCTACAATACTACGAGCAGTACTTC. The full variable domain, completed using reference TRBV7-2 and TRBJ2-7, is GAGVSQSPSNKVTEKGKDVELRCDPISGHTALYWYRQSLGQGLEFLIYFQGNSAPDKSGLPSDRFSAERTGGSVSTLTIQRTQQEDSAVYLCASSLGPLQYYEQYFGPGTRLTVT.

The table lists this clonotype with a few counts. The chain's CDR3 is CASSLTGGGQETQYF. The CDR3 nucleotides read TGTGCCAGCAGTTTGACAGGGGGGGGTCAAGAGACCCAGTACTTC. The chain is built from TRBV6-5 and TRBJ2-5; 9 bases match TRBD1. V lost 4 bases and J lost 2; bases outside the gene matches: 5. There are 15 residues in the CDR3. Germline assignment: CDR1 MNHEY and CDR2 SVGAGI.

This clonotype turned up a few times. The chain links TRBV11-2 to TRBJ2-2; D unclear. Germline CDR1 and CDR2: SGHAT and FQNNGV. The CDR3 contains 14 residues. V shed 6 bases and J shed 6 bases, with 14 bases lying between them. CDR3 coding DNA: TGTGCCAGCAGACCGACCGTAGCCGCCGGGGAGCTGTTTTTT. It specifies CASRPTVAAGELFF.

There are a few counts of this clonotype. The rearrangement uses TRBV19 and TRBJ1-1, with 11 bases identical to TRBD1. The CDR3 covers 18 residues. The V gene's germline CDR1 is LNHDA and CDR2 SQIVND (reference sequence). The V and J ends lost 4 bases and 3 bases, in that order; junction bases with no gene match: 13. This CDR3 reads CASSTLLGQGESHTEAFF. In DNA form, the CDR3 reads TGTGCCAGTAGTACCCTCCTGGGACAGGGGGAGTCGCACACTGAAGCTTTCTTT.

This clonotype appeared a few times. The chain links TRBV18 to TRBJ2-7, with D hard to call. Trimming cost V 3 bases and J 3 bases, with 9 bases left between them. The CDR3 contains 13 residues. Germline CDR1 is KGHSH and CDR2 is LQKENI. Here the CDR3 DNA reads TGTGCCAGCTCACCGGTGGGCATCTACGAGCAGTACTTC. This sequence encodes CASSPVGIYEQYF.

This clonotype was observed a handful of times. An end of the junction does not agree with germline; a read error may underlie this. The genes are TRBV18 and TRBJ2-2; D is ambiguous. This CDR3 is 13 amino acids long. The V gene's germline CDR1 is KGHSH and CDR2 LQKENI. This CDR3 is CASSPRAPGELFF. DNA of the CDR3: TGTGCCAGCTCACCAAGGGCGCCCGGCGAGCTGTTTTTT.